Each of the 21 T cell receptor beta chains below was sequenced from the same sample in a study of T cells in Graves' hyperthyroidism and ophthalmopathy. Template material for amplifying TCR beta CDR3 regions consisted of RNA transcripts. The HTBI primer set served for first-round RT-PCR of the TCR CDR3. TCRdb re-derived calls from the multiplex PCR reads in MiXCR, one entry per CDR3 protein. This table has about 640,000 distinct CDR3 sequences, about a fifth appearing once. Source material: blood. These receptors were obtained from a man aged 30 to 45 with Graves' ophthalmopathy.

In this sample, this clonotype turned up a few times. CDR3 loop: CASSPLSFRSYNEQFF. The CDR3 DNA reads as TGTGCCAGCAGTCCACTATCCTTTAGGTCTTACAATGAGCAGTTCTTC. The chain uses TRBV28 and TRBJ2-1, with D uncertain. V was shortened by 5 bases and J by 4 bases, with 18 bases between the two germline ends. The germline gives CDR1 MDHEN, CDR2 SYDVKM. The CDR3 runs to 16 residues.

The chain recombines TRBV7-2 with TRBJ1-3; D uncertain. Trimming removed 0 bases from V and 0 bases from J, with 9 bases in between. This CDR3 spans 16 amino acids. The germline gives CDR1 SGHTA, CDR2 FQGNSA. CDR3 loop: CASSLASPRSGNTIYF. Here the CDR3 DNA reads TGTGCCAGCAGCTTAGCATCCCCCCGCTCTGGAAACACCATATATTTT.

The count of this clonotype is one. This chain links TRBV19 with TRBJ1-4, with D unclear. CDR3 length: 16 amino acids. V lost 3 bases, J lost 0 bases, and 11 bases lay in between. The germline CDR1 and CDR2 sequences are LNHDA and SQIVND (reference sequence). CDR3 amino acids: CASSIFRGATNEKLFF. CDR3 DNA: TGTGCCAGTAGTATTTTCCGAGGTGCAACTAATGAAAAACTGTTTTTT.

The CDR3 nucleotides read TGTGCCAGCAGTTTAAGGGGACTAGCGCGCGAGCAGTACTTC. Amino acid sequence: CASSLRGLAREQYF. This chain links TRBV27 with TRBJ2-7; 10 bases match TRBD2. The CDR3 sequence is 14 residues long. Trimming took 2 bases from V and 6 from J; bases not matched to a gene: 4. The V gene's germline CDR1 is MNHEY and CDR2 SMNVEV (reference sequence).

CDR3 protein: CASRASPCGRMRYEQYF. The DNA of the CDR3 is TGTGCCAGCAGGGCCTCCCCTTGCGGGAGAATGAGGTACGAGCAGTACTTC. V usage is TRBV9 and J usage is TRBJ2-7, with 7 bases aligning to TRBD2. The CDR3 is 17 amino acids. V lost 5 bases, J lost 4 bases, and 18 bases stayed unmatched. The germline V gene has CDR1 SGDLS and CDR2 YYNGEE.

This clonotype was seen only a few times. The chain is built from TRBV13 and TRBJ2-1, with D perhaps matching TRBD2 (6 bases). V was trimmed by 3 bases and J by 5 bases, leaving 23 bases between them. CDR1 and CDR2 from the germline V gene are PRHDT and FYEKMQ (reference sequence). There are 18 residues in the CDR3. As DNA, the CDR3 is TGTGCCAGCAGCTTTGGCCTAATCGGGGCTAGCGTCGACAATGAGCAGTTCTTC. As protein: CASSFGLIGASVDNEQFF.

This chain connects TRBV7-2 to TRBJ1-6, with TRBD1 as a possible D gene (6 bases). Germline V lookup: CDR1 SGHTA, CDR2 FQGNSA. This CDR3 spans 15 amino acids. The V gene lost 6 bases and the J gene lost 8 bases, with 17 bases spanning the gap. The CDR3: CASSWRGAADSPLHF. CDR3 nucleotides: TGTGCCAGCAGTTGGCGGGGGGCCGCCGATTCACCCCTCCACTTT.

This clonotype was seen a handful of times. This chain joins TRBV11-3 and TRBJ2-2, with a tentative D call TRBD2 (6 bases). The CDR3 covers 16 residues. Trimming stripped 5 bases from V and 2 bases from J, with 15 bases between. Germline V lookup: CDR1 SGHNT, CDR2 YENEEA. The CDR3 DNA follows: TGTGCCAGCAGCAACTGGAGGGAGGACAACACCGGGGAGCTGTTTTTT. This codes for CASSNWREDNTGELFF.

This clonotype was seen a few times. In nucleotides, the CDR3 is TGTGCCAGCAGCTTGGAGCGGGAGCGTACCTACGAGCAGTACTTC. This codes for CASSLERERTYEQYF. This sequence joins TRBV13 and TRBJ2-7; 8 bases are shared with TRBD2. The germline V gene has CDR1 PRHDT and CDR2 FYEKMQ (reference sequence). J gave up 2 bases and V 3 bases, and 6 bases lay outside the gene matches. The CDR3 is 15 amino acids.

There are a few counts of this clonotype. This chain links TRBV11-1 with TRBJ2-7; no reliable D call. Between the trimmed V and J ends, which lost 1 base and 5 bases, there was a span of 18 bases. CDR3 length equals 16 residues. Germline loops: CDR1 SGHAT, CDR2 FQDESV (reference sequence). The CDR3: CASSLGSAGRWDEQYF. As DNA, the CDR3 is TGTGCCAGCAGCTTAGGTTCGGCAGGACGTTGGGACGAGCAGTACTTC. The whole variable domain, filled in from reference TRBV11-1 and TRBJ2-7, reads EAEVAQSPRYKITEKSQAVAFWCDPISGHATLYWYRQILGQGPELLVQFQDESVVDDSQLPKDRFSAERLKGVDSTLKIQPAELGDSAMYLCASSLGSAGRWDEQYFGPGTRLTVT.

V gene TRBV28 combines with J gene TRBJ1-4; D is perhaps TRBD1 (6 bases). V lost 6 bases, J lost 8 bases, and 16 bases lay in between. The CDR3 is 14 amino acids. Looked up from germline, CDR1 is MDHEN and CDR2 is SYDVKM. This CDR3 reads CASRETGEREKLFF. The CDR3 coding sequence is TGTGCCAGCAGAGAGACAGGAGAGCGGGAAAAACTGTTTTTT.

A few counts support this clonotype. This chain connects TRBV20-1 to TRBJ2-7, with a weak D call TRBD2 (6 bases). The germline V gene has CDR1 DFQATT and CDR2 SNEGSKA (reference sequence). Trimming cost V 0 bases and J 0 bases, with 12 bases left between them. CDR3 length equals 15 residues. The CDR3 here is CSARDPAGSSYEQYF. CDR3 nucleotides: TGCAGTGCTAGAGATCCAGCGGGTAGCTCCTACGAGCAGTACTTC.

The chain combines TRBV11-2 with TRBJ2-2; the D is unclear. V was clipped by 4 bases and J by 8 bases, with 20 bases between them. Germline values: CDR1 SGHAT, CDR2 FQNNGV. This CDR3 is built from 16 residues. This CDR3 is CASSYPERLVRGELFF. The DNA for the CDR3 is TGTGCCAGCAGCTACCCCGAGCGTCTTGTGAGGGGGGAGCTGTTTTTT.

This clonotype appeared many times. The rearrangement links TRBV4-1 to TRBJ2-2; 8 nucleotides line up with TRBD1. The length of the CDR3 is 15 residues. Unmatched junction bases numbered 4, after V lost 4 bases and J lost 3 bases. Germline CDR1 is MGHRA and CDR2 is YSYEKL. The CDR3 nucleotides are TGCGCCAGCAGCCTGACAGGGGAGGACACCGGGGAGCTGTTTTTT. As protein: CASSLTGEDTGELFF.

About this clonotype itself: One end of the junction is discordant with germline, which a read error may explain. The chain carries TRBV19 and TRBJ1-2; D may be TRBD1 (5 bases). This CDR3 region has 13 residues. Germline CDR1 is LNHDA and CDR2 is SQIVND (reference sequence). The CDR3 region has the DNA TGTGTCAGTAGTACAGGATCGTCCTATGGCTACACCTTC. This translates into CVSSTGSSYGYTF.

This clonotype was counted between two and nine times. The junction and the germline gene differ at one end; a read error may be behind it. V is TRBV7-2 and J is TRBJ2-7; D gene unclear. CDR3 length equals 11 residues. Germline CDR1 and CDR2: SGHTA and FQGNSA. CDR3 amino acids: CASSLGYERYF. CDR3 coding DNA: TGTGCCAGCAGCTTGGGGTACGAGCGGTACTTC.

In this sample, this clonotype turned up many times. The chain uses TRBV28 and TRBJ1-1; D gene uncertain. From germline, CDR1 is MDHEN and CDR2 SYDVKM. Trimming cost V 3 bases and J 0 bases, with 5 bases left between them. The CDR3 length is 13 residues. CDR3: CASSFAVNTEAFF. The DNA for the CDR3 is TGTGCCAGCAGTTTTGCCGTGAACACTGAAGCTTTCTTT.

This clonotype appeared a few times. The V gene is TRBV27, the J gene TRBJ1-2, with TRBD1 identical over 9 bases. With V trimmed by 6 bases and J by 8 bases, 7 bases remained unmatched. From germline, CDR1 is MNHEY and CDR2 SMNVEV (reference sequence). The CDR3 consists of 13 residues. The CDR3 bases are TGTGCCAGCAGACCGCCGGGACAGGGCGGCTACACCTTC. Protein product: CASRPPGQGGYTF.

In this sample, this clonotype turned up many times. The V and J genes are TRBV6-1 and TRBJ1-2; no definite D call. CDR3 length: 9 amino acids. Germline V lookup: CDR1 MNHNS, CDR2 SASEGT. With 6 bases removed from V and 7 bases from J, the gap between germline ends came to 3 bases. The CDR3 here is CASSPGYTF. Written as DNA, the CDR3 is TGTGCCAGCAGCCCTGGCTACACCTTC.

V is TRBV15 and J is TRBJ2-4; perhaps TRBD1 as D (5 bases). Trimming stripped 2 bases from V and 0 bases from J, with 8 bases between. Germline lookup yields CDR1 LNHNV and CDR2 YYDKDF (reference sequence). CDR3 size: 15 residues. The CDR3 sequence is CATSRTGLAKNIQYF. Written as DNA, the CDR3 is TGTGCCACCAGCAGAACAGGATTAGCCAAAAACATTCAGTACTTC.

This clonotype was observed many times. The CDR3 DNA is TGTGCCAGCAGGCAGCAATTTAGCACAGATACGCAGTATTTT. It yields the protein CASRQQFSTDTQYF. V gene TRBV6-1 combines with J gene TRBJ2-3; no definite D call. CDR3 length: 14 amino acids. Germline V gene sequence: CDR1 MNHNS, CDR2 SASEGT. Trimming removed 6 bases at V and 0 bases at J, with 10 bases between.